This T cell receptor beta chain was captured by sequencing in a study of CD8 T cells in ankylosing spondylitis. Study findings and constraints: In reactive arthritis synovial fluid and blood, some motif variants had been reported before. What seemed typical of ankylosing spondylitis blood was a TCR beta motif built from several highly homologous variants. Within matched ankylosing spondylitis synovial fluid, disease-linked clones were reportedly significantly enriched.

On this clonotype: What it binds is not known.

Preparation of TCR beta libraries was done by quantitative 5'-RACE with molecular barcodes. TCRdb re-derived calls from the 5' RACE reads in MiXCR, one entry per CDR3 protein. The sample has fewer than 500,000 distinct CDR3 sequences, around 26% seen once; the top ten hold about 0.92%. The receptor was isolated from a male donor with ankylosing spondylitis. Sequencing input: blood, either unsorted or a sorted T cell fraction (not recorded which).

The CDR3 spells CASSPPLAQETQYF. CDR3 bases: TGTGCCAGCAGTCCTCCACTAGCGCAAGAGACCCAGTACTTC. The chain is built from TRBV12-3 or TRBV12-4 and TRBJ2-5, with 7 bases aligning to TRBD2. The V and J ends lost 5 bases and 2 bases, in that order; junction bases with no gene match: 5. This CDR3 is built from 14 residues.